This TCR beta chain is drawn from a study of T cell responses to AZD1222 COVID-19 vaccine (dated by TCRdb to the early 2020s). Context from the whole study: Because spike-specific TCR depth and breadth did not differ between the two schedules, AZD1222 recipients who got a second dose at roughly 4 weeks were pooled with those who got a second dose at roughly 12 weeks. Trial participants were enrolled by age into 18-55, 56-69 and 70-plus year subgroups, with about 150, 27 and 61 TCR-sequenced participants respectively. TCR sequencing covered about 230 trial participants: about 210 given two doses of AZD1222 and about 26 given two doses of MenACWY control vaccine.

This specimen's time point label, interpreted: baseline before first vaccination. Samples from vaccinated people were obtained from the UK trials COV001 and COV002, which included a single-blind randomized controlled phase 2/3 trial of AZD1222 (ChAdOx1 nCoV-19) in healthy adults. For TCRbeta chain sequencing, PBMC samples from trial participants were taken at day 0 and at day 28 after the second dose. The CDR3 regions of human TCRbeta chains were subjected to immunosequencing. The original pipeline was this. TCRs in the repertoires were matched against a reference library of SARS-CoV-2-specific TCRs that had been generated with the MIRA antigen-specificity platform. Breadth was defined as the fraction of unique TCRs that were SARS-CoV-2-associated. Depth was defined as the fraction of total T cells that were SARS-CoV-2-associated. Using the MIRA data, each spike-specific TCR was mapped to the spike region that the TCR reacts to and placed in a CD4 or CD8 class. Log10-transformed breadth and depth values were compared by one-way ANOVA with Sidak's multiple comparisons tests. As stored in TCRdb, this immuneACCESS dataset retains in-frame rearrangements with V and J assigned. A fraction of the clones does not appear; measured against another copy, unresolved V genes explain less than half of the discrepancy, and the remainder lacks a known reason. V and J calls and clone size are as listed in that table; D and trimming were resolved from the DNA. This sample comprises around 140,000 clones, around nine tenths of them detected only once. 6.5% to 8.5% of the sample belongs to the ten largest clones.

Details on this clone: The specificity of this receptor is unknown. The input lacks base qualities; no much larger clone sits a single base away.

The V end gives up 8 bases and the J end 5 bases, leaving 2 bases in the junction not matched to a gene. Reading from cysteine to phenylalanine, the CDR3 counts 12 amino acids. CDR3 DNA only is kept here, 36 bases in frame from base 1. The germline V gene (reference sequence) gives CDR1 as LNHDA and CDR2 as SQIVND. The research as a whole found: Conclusions about previously exposed vaccinees are limited, since just a handful of AZD1222 recipients were seropositive for SARS-CoV-2 at baseline. Reportedly, almost half of the unique spike-specific TCRs recognized epitopes lying outside the regions that are mutated in the B.1.351 and B.1.1.7 variants. The whole spike protein was spanned by vaccine-associated CD4 TCRs, and dominant responses were seen in regions 160-218 and 743-854. In the small 56-69-year group, the increase in depth fell short of significance, most likely because of low power. After two AZD1222 doses, spike-specific TCR breadth and depth were significantly higher than at day 0 and than in MenACWY recipients. No day 14 peak-response samples were available, so repertoires were characterized only after the peak T cell response. Participants were mostly white British and included more females than males, and it was suggested by the authors that clonal diversity may have been underestimated.

This specimen was peripheral blood, taken on day 0 of AZD1222 vaccination. The chain is assembled from TRBV19 and TRBJ1-5; TRBD1 agrees with 8 junctional bases. The clonotype was recovered from an adult in good health. DNA sequence: TGTGCCAGTGGACAGGGACATCAGCCCCAGCATTTT. Its coded protein is CASGQGHQPQHF.